This T cell receptor (beta chain) was sequenced for a study of cytomegalovirus exposure and HLA in healthy donors. V lost 4 bases and J lost 0, with 4 bases in between. Germline V gene sequence: CDR1 SNHLY, CDR2 FYNNEI. The CDR3 consists of 12 residues. Primers for the PCR totalled 60 Vbeta and 13 Jbeta. Assay used: immunoSEQ multiplex PCR; TCRdb lists only in-frame clones, some missing. The sample carries some 150,000 clones, just over 70% recorded once. Sequences were obtained from PBMCs. The V call is TRBV2, the J call TRBJ2-7, with D hard to call. The TCR comes from a human donor in good health. The CDR3 spells CASSVSSYEQYF. Written as DNA, the CDR3 is TGTGCCAGCAGTGTCAGCTCCTACGAGCAGTACTTC. The entire variable domain, with the rest obtained from reference TRBV2 and TRBJ2-7, is as follows: EPEVTQTPSHQVTQMGQEVILRCVPISNHLYFYWYRQILGQKVEFLVSFYNNEISEKSEIFDDQFSVERPDGSNFTLKIRSTKLEDSAMYFCASSVSSYEQYFGPGTRLTVT.